A selection of T cell receptor beta chains follows, all from one sample in a study of blood T cell repertoires in COVID-19. Here immunoSEQ multiplex PCR was the method, and the copy in TCRdb shows in-frame clones only, minus some. The profile shows 240,000 or so clones, roughly 86% of them singletons. Source material: peripheral blood. The receptors were sampled from a woman in her 30s with acute or convalescent COVID-19. The CDR3 runs from the conserved cysteine through the conserved F or W. A D gene is named only where the DNA matches it firmly. Only part of the rows carry a size: once, few, many, or a class if the clone is expanded.

CDR3: CASSTGRSYEQYF; DNA: TGTGCCAGTAGTACGGGTCGCTCCTACGAGCAGTACTTC; size: .; D: .; J: TRBJ2-7; V: TRBV19
CDR3: CSVNRGETQYF; DNA: TGCAGCGTCAACAGGGGAGAGACCCAGTACTTC; size: .; D: TRBD1; J: TRBJ2-5; V: TRBV29-1
CDR3: CASRSTGTGDQREQFF; DNA: TGTGCCAGCAGATCGACCGGGACAGGGGACCAACGGGAGCAGTTCTTC; size: .; D: TRBD1; J: TRBJ2-1; V: TRBV7-9
CDR3: CASSLVGLAGDEQYF; DNA: TGTGCCAGCAGCTTAGTTGGACTAGCGGGAGACGAGCAGTACTTC; size: .; D: TRBD2; J: TRBJ2-7; V: TRBV7-8
CDR3: CASSWGDQETQYF; DNA: TGCGCCAGCAGCTGGGGGGACCAAGAGACCCAGTACTTC; size: .; D: .; J: TRBJ2-5; V: TRBV5-1
CDR3: CASSPTLLAGINTGELFF; DNA: TGTGCCAGCAGTCCAACTTTACTAGCGGGGATAAACACCGGGGAGCTGTTTTTT; size: .; D: TRBD2; J: TRBJ2-2; V: TRBV27
CDR3: CASTGVLAGGGNIQYF; DNA: TGTGCCAGTACTGGAGTACTAGCGGGAGGAGGAAACATTCAGTACTTC; size: .; D: TRBD2; J: TRBJ2-4; V: TRBV19
CDR3: CASSVGGDRVWEQYF; DNA: TGTGCCAGCAGCGTAGGGGGGGACAGGGTTTGGGAGCAGTACTTC; size: .; D: TRBD1; J: TRBJ2-7; V: TRBV9
CDR3: CASSPTEVRTYGYTF; DNA: TGTGCCAGCTCACCAACCGAGGTCAGGACTTATGGCTACACCTTC; size: .; D: .; J: TRBJ1-2; V: TRBV18
CDR3: CASSLGAGLAGNEQFF; DNA: TGCGCCAGCAGCTTGGGGGCGGGACTAGCGGGAAATGAGCAGTTCTTC; size: few; D: TRBD2; J: TRBJ2-1; V: TRBV5-1
CDR3: CAWGEGPIYGYTF; DNA: TGTGCCTGGGGGGAGGGTCCGATCTATGGCTACACCTTC; size: .; D: .; J: TRBJ1-2; V: TRBV30
CDR3: CASSVFPRQPVTDTQYF; DNA: TGTGCCAGCAGCGTATTTCCGCGCCAACCGGTCACAGATACGCAGTATTTT; size: .; D: .; J: TRBJ2-3; V: TRBV9
CDR3: CASSRSGEQYF; DNA: TGTGCCAGCAGTCGCTCGGGTGAGCAGTACTTC; size: .; D: .; J: TRBJ2-7; V: TRBV12-3/TRBV12-4
CDR3: CASSDWVGSGSGNTIYF; DNA: TGCGCCAGCAGTGATTGGGTCGGCAGCGGCTCTGGAAACACCATATATTTT; size: .; D: .; J: TRBJ1-3; V: TRBV10-2
CDR3: CASSLRASSYEQYF; DNA: TGTGCCAGCAGTTTAAGAGCAAGCTCCTACGAGCAGTACTTC; size: .; D: .; J: TRBJ2-7; V: TRBV27
CDR3: CASSYSYRAEKLFF; DNA: TGTGCCAGCAGTTACTCGTACAGGGCGGAAAAACTGTTTTTT; size: once; D: .; J: TRBJ1-4; V: TRBV6-5
CDR3: CASSFLTSGISYEQYF; DNA: TGTGCCAGCAGTTTTCTGACTAGCGGGATATCCTACGAGCAGTACTTC; size: .; D: TRBD2; J: TRBJ2-7; V: TRBV28
CDR3: CAWSQGHTNTEAFF; DNA: TGTGCCTGGAGCCAGGGACATACGAACACTGAAGCTTTCTTT; size: .; D: .; J: TRBJ1-1; V: TRBV30
CDR3: CASSQGAGRPGELFF; DNA: TGTGCCAGCAGCCAAGGAGCGGGAAGGCCCGGGGAGCTGTTTTTT; size: .; D: TRBD2; J: TRBJ2-2; V: TRBV3-1/TRBV3-2
CDR3: CASSLGGVYTGELFF; DNA: TGTGCCAGCAGCTTAGGGGGGGTCTACACCGGGGAGCTGTTTTTT; size: once; D: .; J: TRBJ2-2; V: TRBV7-9
CDR3: CASSVRQGSSGYTF; DNA: TGTGCCAGCAGTGTAAGACAGGGCTCGTCTGGCTACACCTTC; size: .; D: TRBD1; J: TRBJ1-2; V: TRBV6-2/TRBV6-3
CDR3: CASKTGTSGSWPFF; DNA: TGTGCCAGTAAAACTGGGACTAGCGGGAGTTGGCCTTTCTTC; size: .; D: TRBD2; J: TRBJ2-1; V: TRBV5-5
CDR3: CASSQEFTRNTEAFF; DNA: TGTGCCAGCAGCCAAGAATTTACGAGGAACACTGAAGCTTTCTTT; size: .; D: .; J: TRBJ1-1; V: TRBV14
CDR3: CASSIDPMEGAGYTF; DNA: TGTGCCAGTAGTATAGATCCCATGGAGGGGGCTGGCTACACCTTC; size: .; D: TRBD1; J: TRBJ1-2; V: TRBV19
CDR3: CASSPLAVQETQYF; DNA: TGTGCCAGCAGCCCACTAGCGGTTCAAGAGACCCAGTACTTC; size: .; D: TRBD2; J: TRBJ2-5; V: TRBV11-3
CDR3: CASSHRDRQVSNGQFF; DNA: TGTGCCAGCAGCCACCGGGACAGGCAGGTATCGAATGGGCAGTTCTTC; size: .; D: TRBD1; J: TRBJ2-1; V: TRBV7-7
CDR3: CASSQRQGNTGELFF; DNA: TGTGCCAGCAGCCAACGACAGGGGAACACCGGGGAGCTGTTTTTT; size: .; D: TRBD1; J: TRBJ2-2; V: TRBV14
CDR3: CASSLGTSSSYEQYF; DNA: TGCGCCAGCAGCTTGGGGACTAGCTCCTCCTACGAGCAGTACTTC; size: .; D: TRBD2; J: TRBJ2-7; V: TRBV5-1
CDR3: CASSEYRGNTGELFF; DNA: TGTGCCAGCAGTGAATACAGGGGGAACACCGGGGAGCTGTTTTTT; size: once; D: TRBD1; J: TRBJ2-2; V: TRBV6-1
CDR3: CASSTRDSYEQYF; DNA: TGTGCCAGCAGCACCAGGGACAGCTACGAGCAGTACTTC; size: .; D: TRBD1; J: TRBJ2-7; V: TRBV7-8
CDR3: CSAQQMDGYTF; DNA: TGCAGTGCTCAACAGATGGATGGCTACACCTTC; size: .; D: .; J: TRBJ1-2; V: TRBV20-1
CDR3: CASSYSGPGGAGQPQHF; DNA: TGTGCCAGCAGTTACTCGGGTCCCGGGGGAGCGGGTCAGCCCCAGCATTTT; size: .; D: .; J: TRBJ1-5; V: TRBV6-2/TRBV6-3
CDR3: CATSDLDRGRGTDTQYF; DNA: TGTGCCACCAGTGATTTGGACAGGGGGCGCGGTACAGATACGCAGTATTTT; size: .; D: TRBD1; J: TRBJ2-3; V: TRBV24-1
CDR3: CASSSTQPDSHLGDTQYF; DNA: TGTGCCAGCAGCTCCACTCAACCCGACTCGCACCTTGGAGATACGCAGTATTTT; size: .; D: .; J: TRBJ2-3; V: TRBV6-2/TRBV6-3
CDR3: CASSQESGRPYEQYF; DNA: TGTGCCAGCAGCCAAGAAAGCGGGAGGCCCTACGAGCAGTACTTC; size: once; D: TRBD2; J: TRBJ2-7; V: TRBV3-1/TRBV3-2
CDR3: CASSPLRGRGYEQYF; DNA: TGTGCCAGCAGCCCCCTGAGAGGTAGGGGCTACGAGCAGTACTTC; size: .; D: .; J: TRBJ2-7; V: TRBV11-2
CDR3: CASSAAEDTQYF; DNA: TGTGCCAGCTCGGCGGCGGAAGATACGCAGTATTTT; size: .; D: .; J: TRBJ2-3; V: TRBV18
CDR3: CASSKRGDRGKRETQYF; DNA: TGTGCCAGCAGCAAAAGAGGAGACAGGGGGAAACGGGAGACCCAGTACTTC; size: .; D: .; J: TRBJ2-5; V: TRBV21-1
CDR3: CAISDRQGGGGTEAFF; DNA: TGTGCCATCAGTGACCGTCAAGGGGGGGGTGGCACTGAAGCTTTCTTT; size: .; D: .; J: TRBJ1-1; V: TRBV10-3
CDR3: CASSPGTSVLLTQYF; DNA: TGTGCCAGCAGCCCCGGGACTAGCGTATTATTAACCCAGTACTTC; size: .; D: TRBD2; J: TRBJ2-5; V: TRBV11-2
CDR3: CASSHLGTGPYNEQFF; DNA: TGTGCCAGCAGCCACCTCGGGACAGGGCCCTACAATGAGCAGTTCTTC; size: .; D: TRBD1; J: TRBJ2-1; V: TRBV3-1/TRBV3-2
CDR3: CASSPTGPGELFF; DNA: TGTGCCAGCAGCCCTACAGGGCCCGGGGAGCTGTTTTTT; size: .; D: .; J: TRBJ2-2; V: TRBV11-3
CDR3: CASSASMRTDTQYF; DNA: TGTGCCAGCAGCGCTAGTATGAGGACAGATACGCAGTATTTT; size: .; D: .; J: TRBJ2-3; V: TRBV11-1
CDR3: CASSPGQGMGGYTF; DNA: TGTGCCAGCTCACCCGGACAGGGAATGGGTGGCTACACCTTC; size: .; D: TRBD1; J: TRBJ1-2; V: TRBV18
CDR3: CASSTGLAGPYEQYF; DNA: TGTGCCAGCAGTACTGGACTAGCGGGCCCCTACGAGCAGTACTTC; size: .; D: TRBD2; J: TRBJ2-7; V: TRBV6-5
CDR3: CASSPRRLAGGRSYEQYF; DNA: TGTGCCAGCAGCCCCCGGCGTCTAGCGGGAGGTCGGTCCTACGAGCAGTACTTC; size: .; D: TRBD2; J: TRBJ2-7; V: TRBV7-2
CDR3: CASTTLDSYNEQFF; DNA: TGTGCCAGCACCACTCTAGACTCCTACAATGAGCAGTTCTTC; size: .; D: .; J: TRBJ2-1; V: TRBV11-3
CDR3: CASSLGLAGYNEQFF; DNA: TGTGCCAGCAGCCTGGGACTAGCGGGATACAATGAGCAGTTCTTC; size: .; D: TRBD2; J: TRBJ2-1; V: TRBV5-8
CDR3: CATREYVTSTNEKLFF; DNA: TGTGCGACACGAGAATATGTTACTTCAACTAATGAAAAACTGTTTTTT; size: once; D: .; J: TRBJ1-4; V: TRBV19